Listed below are T cell receptor beta chains from one sample, sequenced in a study of shared clonotypes between healthy human individuals. This table comes from immunoSEQ multiplex PCR, and its TCRdb copy is limited to in-frame clones, with some not included. The data contain around 2,100,000 clones, about 95% of them singletons. Sequencing used naive CD8+ T cells sorted from blood. These receptors came from a man aged 18 to 29 in good health. The CDR3 runs from the conserved cysteine through the conserved F or W. The D gene is left open where the match is weak. Expanded clones get a size class; other rows say once, few or many, or leave the size out.

clone_size: .; v_call: TRBV4-1; j_call: TRBJ2-2; d_call: .; cdr3_nt: TGCGCCAGCAGCCAAGGTCGGCCTGACACCGGGGAGCTGTTTTTT; cdr3_aa: CASSQGRPDTGELFF
clone_size: .; v_call: TRBV27; j_call: TRBJ2-2; d_call: .; cdr3_nt: TGTGCCAGCAGTTTACGAGGGGAGCTGTTTTTT; cdr3_aa: CASSLRGELFF
clone_size: .; v_call: TRBV7-9; j_call: TRBJ1-5; d_call: TRBD1; cdr3_nt: TGTGCCAGCACCCAAACAGGGGGCGCCGGCAATCAGCCCCAGCATTTT; cdr3_aa: CASTQTGGAGNQPQHF
clone_size: .; v_call: TRBV10-3; j_call: TRBJ2-5; d_call: TRBD1; cdr3_nt: TGTGCCCCTCCGTGGGACAGGGGAAAAGAGACCCAGTACTTC; cdr3_aa: CAPPWDRGKETQYF
clone_size: .; v_call: TRBV10-3; j_call: TRBJ2-4; d_call: TRBD1; cdr3_nt: TGTGCCATCAGTGAACAGGGGCCGGAGGACATTCAGTACTTC; cdr3_aa: CAISEQGPEDIQYF
clone_size: .; v_call: TRBV7-9; j_call: TRBJ2-1; d_call: TRBD2; cdr3_nt: TGTGCCAGCAGCTTAAGCGGGGGTTCGGGCAATGAGCAGTTCTTC; cdr3_aa: CASSLSGGSGNEQFF
clone_size: .; v_call: TRBV7-3; j_call: TRBJ2-2; d_call: TRBD1; cdr3_nt: TGTGCCAGCAGCCCGCAGGGGGCTCCTACCGGGGAGCTGTTTTTT; cdr3_aa: CASSPQGAPTGELFF
clone_size: .; v_call: TRBV9; j_call: TRBJ2-6; d_call: TRBD2; cdr3_nt: TGTGCCAGCAGTGGGACTAGCGAGGGCCGGGGGGCCAACGTCCTGACTTTC; cdr3_aa: CASSGTSEGRGANVLTF
clone_size: .; v_call: TRBV5-4; j_call: TRBJ2-7; d_call: TRBD1; cdr3_nt: TGTGCCAGCAGCTTCCAGGGGGCTCCCTACGAGCAGTACTTC; cdr3_aa: CASSFQGAPYEQYF
clone_size: .; v_call: TRBV9; j_call: TRBJ2-1; d_call: .; cdr3_nt: TGTGCCAGCAGCGTAGCAAGGGGCGATACCTCACTTTACAATGAGCAGTTCTTC; cdr3_aa: CASSVARGDTSLYNEQFF
clone_size: .; v_call: TRBV13; j_call: TRBJ1-2; d_call: .; cdr3_nt: TGTGCCAGCAGCCCTAGGAGGGGGGGTAACTATGGCTACACCTTC; cdr3_aa: CASSPRRGGNYGYTF
clone_size: .; v_call: TRBV5-8; j_call: TRBJ2-7; d_call: .; cdr3_nt: TGTGCCAGCAGCCGGTCCCCGGCCTTC; cdr3_aa: CASSRSPAF
clone_size: once; v_call: TRBV27; j_call: TRBJ2-3; d_call: TRBD2; cdr3_nt: TGTGCCAGCAGCCCTGGTAGGGGCGGGGGGTGGGCAGATACGCAGTATTTT; cdr3_aa: CASSPGRGGGWADTQYF
clone_size: once; v_call: TRBV19; j_call: TRBJ2-7; d_call: .; cdr3_nt: TGTGCCAGTAGTATAGATCTGGAGAGCTCCTACGAGCAGTACTTC; cdr3_aa: CASSIDLESSYEQYF
clone_size: .; v_call: TRBV27; j_call: TRBJ1-2; d_call: .; cdr3_nt: TGTGCCAGCAGTTTACAGGGGTCTAACTATGGCTACACCTTC; cdr3_aa: CASSLQGSNYGYTF
clone_size: .; v_call: TRBV5-4; j_call: TRBJ2-7; d_call: TRBD2; cdr3_nt: TGTGCCAGCAGCTTGGGTGTTCCTAGCGGGAGTTTTGAGCAGTACTTC; cdr3_aa: CASSLGVPSGSFEQYF
clone_size: .; v_call: TRBV6-6; j_call: TRBJ1-2; d_call: .; cdr3_nt: TGTGCCAGCAGTTACTCAAGGACAGCTGCTTACTATGGCTACACCTTC; cdr3_aa: CASSYSRTAAYYGYTF
clone_size: .; v_call: TRBV28; j_call: TRBJ2-3; d_call: .; cdr3_nt: TGTGCCAGCAGTTTTGAGGGCGGGCACGATACGCAGTATTTT; cdr3_aa: CASSFEGGHDTQYF
clone_size: .; v_call: TRBV7-9; j_call: TRBJ2-7; d_call: .; cdr3_nt: TGTGCCAGCAGCCCCGTCCGGTCCTACGAGCAGTACTTC; cdr3_aa: CASSPVRSYEQYF
clone_size: .; v_call: TRBV7-9; j_call: TRBJ2-7; d_call: .; cdr3_nt: TGTGCCAGCAGCCCTACAGAGGTTTTTTACGAGCAGTACTTC; cdr3_aa: CASSPTEVFYEQYF
clone_size: .; v_call: TRBV7-9; j_call: TRBJ2-3; d_call: .; cdr3_nt: TGTGCCAGCAGCCAAAAGTCAACCCCGGGAGATACGCAGTATTTT; cdr3_aa: CASSQKSTPGDTQYF
clone_size: .; v_call: TRBV10-3; j_call: TRBJ2-3; d_call: .; cdr3_nt: TGTGCCATCAGTGAGGAACGGGGGAGCACAGATACGCAGTATTTT; cdr3_aa: CAISEERGSTDTQYF
clone_size: .; v_call: TRBV9; j_call: TRBJ2-3; d_call: TRBD2; cdr3_nt: TGTGCCAGCAGTTACTCCGGGGGGGCGAGCGCAGATACGCAGTATTTT; cdr3_aa: CASSYSGGASADTQYF
clone_size: .; v_call: TRBV9; j_call: TRBJ1-1; d_call: TRBD1; cdr3_nt: TGTGCCAGCGGAGGACAGGACGCTGAAGCTTTCTTT; cdr3_aa: CASGGQDAEAFF
clone_size: .; v_call: TRBV10-3; j_call: TRBJ1-2; d_call: TRBD1; cdr3_nt: TGTGCCATCACCCCGGGACAGGGGAGGGATGGCTACACCTTC; cdr3_aa: CAITPGQGRDGYTF